The 21 T cell receptor beta chains reported below all come from one sample, sequenced in a study of PD-1 blockade in classical Hodgkin lymphoma. The time point was: cycle 4 day 1 (C4D1), after less than 7 weeks of nivolumab. Every one of the patients relapsed after autologous stem cell transplantation (brentuximab vedotin exposure was variable). Repertoires were generated with immunoSEQ multiplex PCR, while TCRdb's copy carries only in-frame clones and drops some. The sample lists around 50,000 clones, about three quarters occurring once. This specimen consisted of peripheral blood mononuclear cells (PBMCs), obtained before the fourth cycle of nivolumab. These receptors were collected from a human donor with classical Hodgkin lymphoma.

This clone was detected a few times. In DNA, the CDR3 is TGTGCCACCAGCAGAATGGACAGGGTGACAGATACGCAGTATTTT. Its protein product is CATSRMDRVTDTQYF. J is TRBJ2-3 and V is TRBV15; 8 bases fit TRBD1. Unmatched junction bases numbered 4, after V lost 2 bases and J lost 3 bases. This CDR3 contains 15 residues. Germline V gene data show CDR1 as LNHNV and CDR2 as YYDKDF (reference sequence).

The chain joins TRBV5-1 to TRBJ2-2; TRBD1 might be the D (5 bases). The germline V and J ends were trimmed by 4 bases and 2 bases, with 12 bases remaining between them. CDR1 and CDR2 (germline): SGHRS, YFSETQ. CDR3 length: 15 amino acids. CDR3 DNA: TGCGCCAGCAGCGCCGACAGTTACAACACCGGGGAGCTGTTTTTT. This gives the protein CASSADSYNTGELFF.

The J gene is TRBJ1-1, the V gene TRBV4-1; 7 nucleotides line up with TRBD1. V shed 3 bases, J shed 6 bases, and the junction held 7 bases outside the gene matches. This CDR3 contains 14 residues. Looked up from germline, CDR1 is MGHRA and CDR2 is YSYEKL. CDR3 loop: CASSQTGKVPEAFF. CDR3 DNA sequence: TGCGCCAGCAGCCAGACAGGGAAAGTCCCTGAAGCTTTCTTT.

The chain uses TRBV5-4 and TRBJ1-5; 7 nucleotides align to TRBD1. Per germline, CDR1 SGHNT and CDR2 YYREEE (reference sequence). The CDR3 loop spans 15 amino acids. V gave up 1 base and J gave up 4 bases; unmatched junction bases: 5. CDR3 sequence reads: CASSLFDRENQPQHF. The CDR3, as DNA: TGTGCCAGCAGCTTGTTTGACAGGGAAAATCAGCCCCAGCATTTT.

This chain uses TRBV27 with TRBJ2-1, with 12 positions matching TRBD2. There are 14 residues in the CDR3. V gave up 2 bases and J gave up 12 bases; unmatched junction bases: 5. CDR1 and CDR2 (germline): MNHEY, SMNVEV (reference sequence). The CDR3 coding sequence is TGTGCCAGCAGTTTAAGACTAGCGGGAGAAGGGCAGTTCTTC. Translated, it gives CASSLRLAGEGQFF.

Note on this clone: One junction end does not reproduce the germline sequence, and a read error may be involved. J is TRBJ2-5 and V is TRBV2, with D uncertain. The CDR3 runs to 8 residues. Germline V gene lookup returns CDR1 SNHLY and CDR2 FYNNEI. The CDR3 loop reads CASRGSHF. The DNA of the CDR3 is TGTGCCAGCAGGGGTTCTCACTTC.

The chain combines TRBV5-1 with TRBJ2-3, with a weak D call TRBD2 (6 bases). The germline V gene encodes CDR1 SGHRS and CDR2 YFSETQ. The V end lost 0 bases, the J end lost 9 bases, and 14 bases lay between the germline ends. This CDR3 is 14 amino acids long. As DNA, the CDR3 is TGCGCCAGCAGCTTGGCGACCCCTGGAGGGACGCAGTATTTT. This encodes CASSLATPGGTQYF.

The J gene is TRBJ2-1, the V gene TRBV27, with TRBD2 matching 11 bases. V lost 2 bases, J lost 5 bases, and 23 bases stayed unmatched. Germline values: CDR1 MNHEY, CDR2 SMNVEV (reference sequence). The CDR3 spans 22 residues. CDR3 DNA: TGTGCCAGCAGTTTACCCTCTACTAGCGGGAGCACCTACAGAAATACGGACAATGAGCAGTTCTTC. As protein: CASSLPSTSGSTYRNTDNEQFF.

This sequence joins TRBV28 and TRBJ2-4; D remains unclear. The germline V and J ends were trimmed by 5 bases and 10 bases, with 18 bases remaining between them. CDR1 and CDR2 from the germline V gene are MDHEN and SYDVKM. There are 14 residues in the CDR3. The chain's CDR3 is CASSPYRPLGIQYF. In nucleotides, the CDR3 is TGTGCCAGCAGTCCCTATCGGCCCTTGGGGATTCAGTACTTC.

The chain employs TRBV19 and TRBJ1-2, with D uncertain. V was trimmed by 3 bases and J by 4 bases, leaving 15 bases between them. The CDR3 contains 15 residues. The germline V gene has CDR1 LNHDA and CDR2 SQIVND (reference sequence). The CDR3 bases are TGTGCCAGTAGTATTAATGAGCGAGAAACCTATGGCTACACCTTC. It yields the protein CASSINERETYGYTF.

The chain carries TRBV19 and TRBJ2-5, with 7 nucleotides matching TRBD2. Germline assignment: CDR1 LNHDA and CDR2 SQIVND (reference sequence). There are 15 residues in the CDR3. V lost 5 bases and J lost 5; bases outside the gene matches: 11. This chain's CDR3 is CASSLAGGIGETQYF. The DNA of the CDR3 is TGTGCCAGTAGTCTGGCCGGGGGGATCGGTGAGACCCAGTACTTC.

This clone has a handful of counts. The V call is TRBV5-3, the J call TRBJ2-2; the match to TRBD1 covers 7 bases. TRBV5-3 is an open reading frame whose function is uncertain. The CDR3 extends over 15 amino acids. J gave up 1 base and V 2 bases, and 2 bases lay outside the gene matches. DNA for the CDR3: TGTGCCAGAAGCTTCAGGGGGTGGAACACCGGGGAGCTGTTTTTT. Residues: CARSFRGWNTGELFF.

The J gene is TRBJ2-7, the V gene TRBV21-1; the table calls TRBD1, which could not be checked here. TRBV21-1 is assigned pseudogene status. The CDR3 covers 14 residues. The chain's CDR3 is CASSKGTLSYEQYF. In DNA form, the CDR3 reads TGTGCCAGCAGCAAAGGGACACTATCCTACGAGCAGTACTTC.

The V gene is TRBV4-1, the J gene TRBJ2-3; tentative D call: TRBD2 (6 bases). The V end was cut by 3 bases, the J end by 0 bases, with 19 bases between. The CDR3 runs 18 residues. The V gene's germline CDR1 is MGHRA and CDR2 YSYEKL. In DNA, the CDR3 is TGCGCCAGCAGCCAGTTAGCCCAAATGGGGGGTAGCACAGATACGCAGTATTTT. The encoded protein is CASSQLAQMGGSTDTQYF.

The J gene is TRBJ1-1, the V gene TRBV28; possible D gene TRBD1, 6 bases. The length of the CDR3 is 16 residues. V was shortened by 4 bases and J by 9 bases, with 24 bases between the two germline ends. The germline V gene encodes CDR1 MDHEN and CDR2 SYDVKM. DNA of the CDR3: TGTGCCAGCAGTTATCCCCCGAGCGGGGGCGCGCTTAAAGCTTTCTTT. It is translated as CASSYPPSGGALKAFF.

The chain links TRBV13 to TRBJ2-7; unclear D gene. Deletions cut 2 bases from V and 2 bases from J, with 10 bases between. The germline V gene has CDR1 PRHDT and CDR2 FYEKMQ (reference sequence). The CDR3 spans 14 residues. The CDR3 protein is CASSLRESAYEQYF. CDR3 nucleotides: TGTGCCAGCAGCTTACGAGAGTCCGCCTACGAGCAGTACTTC.

This clone was seen only a few times. The chain has TRBV5-6 and TRBJ1-4; D not certain. Trimming left V 3 bases short and J 11 bases short, with 11 bases between. CDR1 is SGHDT and CDR2 is YYEEEE in the germline V gene. The CDR3 has 12 amino acids. The CDR3 DNA reads TGTGCCAGCAGCTCATGGGGTGAGAAACTGTTTTTT. This gives the protein CASSSWGEKLFF.

The rearrangement uses TRBV11-2 and TRBJ1-3; D unresolved. Germline loops: CDR1 SGHAT, CDR2 FQNNGV. Trimming shortened V by 1 base and J by 0 bases, and 10 bases separated the two germline ends. CDR3 length: 16 residues. The CDR3 loop reads CASSLVTQYSGNTIYF. The CDR3 DNA follows: TGTGCCAGCAGCTTAGTGACTCAGTACTCTGGAAACACCATATATTTT.

This sequence joins TRBV4-3 and TRBJ2-1; 7 bases line up with TRBD2. The CDR3 covers 17 residues. CDR1 is LGHNA, CDR2 YSLEER, per germline. V gave up 3 bases and J gave up 6 bases; unmatched junction bases: 14. CDR3 residues: CASSQTLGTRLANEQFF. The CDR3 nucleotides read TGCGCCAGCAGCCAGACCTTGGGAACCCGACTAGCCAATGAGCAGTTCTTC.

V and J are TRBV30 and TRBJ2-5; D might be TRBD2 (6 bases). Trimming took off 0 bases at V and 2 bases at J, with 10 bases between the two ends. This CDR3 has 14 residues. Per the germline V gene, CDR1 is GTSNPN and CDR2 is SVGIG (reference sequence). The CDR3: CAWSVLRGQETQYF. Here the CDR3 DNA reads TGTGCCTGGAGTGTTCTGCGGGGACAAGAGACCCAGTACTTC.

The chain joins TRBV30 to TRBJ2-3, with TRBD2 matching over 7 bases. In germline, CDR1 is GTSNPN, CDR2 SVGIG (reference sequence). Trimming at V came to 1 base and at J to 13 bases, leaving 11 bases not matched to a gene. The CDR3 has 13 residues. For the CDR3, the DNA is TGTGCCTGGAGTGCCGCGGGAGCCGGTCCTAAGTATTTT. Translated: CAWSAAGAGPKYF.